This T cell receptor (beta chain) derives from a study of cytomegalovirus exposure and HLA in healthy donors. The wider study: Unique TCR beta sequences numbering 117 million came from 150 million to 200 million T cells in an earlier analysis.

Note on this clone: Its target is unknown.

Germline CDR1 ENHRY, CDR2 SYGVKD. The length of the CDR3 is 14 residues. V was trimmed by 3 bases and J by 3 bases, leaving 11 bases between them. PCR involved 60 Vbeta and 13 Jbeta primers. The repertoire was sequenced with immunoSEQ multiplex PCR; TCRdb's copy has only in-frame clones and lacks some. This table holds over 150,000 clones, 80% found once. Overall study findings and caveats: Association of roughly 17,000 TCR beta sequences with HLA alleles was found at 0.05 false discovery rate in a later analysis. As a later analysis revealed, most CMV-associated TCR beta chains appeared HLA-restricted. Donors belonging to an Asian-associated ancestry cluster reportedly showed fewer N-insertions in productive TCRs than the roughly 670-donor mean, according to what a later analysis found.

This receptor was obtained from a man aged 25-45 years in good health and CMV-seronegative. This chain uses TRBV10-3 with TRBJ1-1; the D is unclear. The sequencing input was PBMCs. Here the CDR3 DNA reads TGTGCCATCAGTGAAGGCGGATGGTACACTGAAGCTTTCTTT. Encoded protein: CAISEGGWYTEAFF.